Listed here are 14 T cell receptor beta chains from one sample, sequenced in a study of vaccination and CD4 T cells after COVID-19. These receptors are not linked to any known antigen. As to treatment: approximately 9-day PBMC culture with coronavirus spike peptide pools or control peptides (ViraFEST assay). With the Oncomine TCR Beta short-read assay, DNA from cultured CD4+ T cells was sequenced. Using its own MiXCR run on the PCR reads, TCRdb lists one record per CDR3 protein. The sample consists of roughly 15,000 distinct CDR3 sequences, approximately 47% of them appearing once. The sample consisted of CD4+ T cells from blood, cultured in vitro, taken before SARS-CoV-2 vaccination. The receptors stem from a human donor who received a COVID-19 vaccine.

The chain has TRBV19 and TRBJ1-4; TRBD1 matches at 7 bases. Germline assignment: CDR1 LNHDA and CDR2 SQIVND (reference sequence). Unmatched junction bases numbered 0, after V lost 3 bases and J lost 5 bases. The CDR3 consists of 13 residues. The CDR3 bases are TGTGCCAGTAGTATGGACAGGAATGAAAAACTGTTTTTT. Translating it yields CASSMDRNEKLFF. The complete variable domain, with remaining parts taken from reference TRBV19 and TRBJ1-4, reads DGGITQSPKYLFRKEGQNVTLSCEQNLNHDAMYWYRQDPGQGLRLIYYSQIVNDFQKGDIAEGYSVSREKKESFPLTVTSAQKNPTAFYLCASSMDRNEKLFFGSGTQLSVL.

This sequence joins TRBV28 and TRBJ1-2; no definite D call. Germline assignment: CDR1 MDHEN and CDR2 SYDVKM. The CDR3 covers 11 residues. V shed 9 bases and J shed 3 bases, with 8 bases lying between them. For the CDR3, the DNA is TGTGCCAGTCTTGGGGACTATGGCTACACCTTC. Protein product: CASLGDYGYTF.

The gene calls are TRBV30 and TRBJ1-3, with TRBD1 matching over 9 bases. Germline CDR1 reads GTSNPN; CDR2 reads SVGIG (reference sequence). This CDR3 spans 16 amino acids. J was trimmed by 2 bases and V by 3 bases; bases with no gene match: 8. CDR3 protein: CAWRRTGVRTGNTIYF. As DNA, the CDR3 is TGTGCCTGGAGGCGGACAGGGGTGAGGACTGGAAACACCATATATTTT. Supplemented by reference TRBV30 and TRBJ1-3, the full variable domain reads SQTIHQWPATLVQPVGSPLSLECTVEGTSNPNLYWYRQAAGRGLQLLFYSVGIGQISSEVPQNLSASRPQDRQFILSSKKLLLSDSGFYLCAWRRTGVRTGNTIYFGEGSWLTVV.

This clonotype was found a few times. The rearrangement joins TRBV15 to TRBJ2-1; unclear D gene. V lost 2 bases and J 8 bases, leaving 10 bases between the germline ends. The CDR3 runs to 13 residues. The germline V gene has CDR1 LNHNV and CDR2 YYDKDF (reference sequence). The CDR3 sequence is CATSRSIPHEQFF. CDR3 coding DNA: TGTGCCACCAGCAGATCGATACCCCATGAGCAGTTCTTC.

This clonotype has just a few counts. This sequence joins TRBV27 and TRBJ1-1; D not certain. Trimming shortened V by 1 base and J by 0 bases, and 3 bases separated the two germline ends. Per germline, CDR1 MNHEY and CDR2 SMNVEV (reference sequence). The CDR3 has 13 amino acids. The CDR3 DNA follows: TGTGCCAGCAGTTTATTGGTGAACACTGAAGCTTTCTTT. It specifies CASSLLVNTEAFF.

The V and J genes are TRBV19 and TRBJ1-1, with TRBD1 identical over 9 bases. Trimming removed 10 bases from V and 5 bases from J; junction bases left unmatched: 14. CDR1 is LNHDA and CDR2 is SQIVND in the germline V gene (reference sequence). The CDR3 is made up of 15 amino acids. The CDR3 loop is CATVPGQGWGTEAFF. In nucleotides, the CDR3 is TGTGCCACCGTCCCGGGACAGGGTTGGGGGACTGAAGCTTTCTTT.

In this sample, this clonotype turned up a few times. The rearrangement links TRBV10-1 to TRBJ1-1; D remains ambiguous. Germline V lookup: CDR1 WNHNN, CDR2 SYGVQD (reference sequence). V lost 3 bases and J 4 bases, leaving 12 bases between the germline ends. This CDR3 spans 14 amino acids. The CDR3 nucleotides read TGCGCCAGCAGTGAACAACCGTTTGGCACTGAAGCTTTCTTT. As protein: CASSEQPFGTEAFF.

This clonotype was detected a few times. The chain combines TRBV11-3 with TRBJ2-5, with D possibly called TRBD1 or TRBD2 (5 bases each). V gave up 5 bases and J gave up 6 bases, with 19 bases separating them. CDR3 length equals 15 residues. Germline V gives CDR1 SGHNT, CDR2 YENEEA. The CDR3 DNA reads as TGTGCCAGCAGCCGGGGCCTTTCTTCCGAGCAGACCCAGTACTTC. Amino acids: CASSRGLSSEQTQYF.

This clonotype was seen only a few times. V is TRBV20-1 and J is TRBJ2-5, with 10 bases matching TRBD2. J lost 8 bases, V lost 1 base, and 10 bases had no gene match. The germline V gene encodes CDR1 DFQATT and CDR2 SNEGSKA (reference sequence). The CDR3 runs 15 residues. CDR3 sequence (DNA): TGCAGTGCTAGAGGTGCTTGGCTAGCGGGGGTTACCCAGTACTTC. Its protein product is CSARGAWLAGVTQYF.

The CDR3 sequence: CSASPGTGYNEQFF. The CDR3 DNA follows: TGCAGTGCTAGTCCCGGGACAGGCTACAATGAGCAGTTCTTC. This chain links TRBV20-1 with TRBJ2-1, with TRBD1 matching 8 bases. Germline CDR1 and CDR2: DFQATT and SNEGSKA (reference sequence). The CDR3 is made up of 14 amino acids. V shed 3 bases and J 3 bases; nucleotides not matched to a gene: 4.

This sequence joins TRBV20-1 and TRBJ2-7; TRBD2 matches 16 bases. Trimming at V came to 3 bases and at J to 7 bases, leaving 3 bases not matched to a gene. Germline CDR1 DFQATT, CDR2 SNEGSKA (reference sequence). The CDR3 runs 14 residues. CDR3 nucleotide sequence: TGCAGTGCTAGTTGGGGACTAGCGGGGGGGGAGCAGTACTTC. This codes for CSASWGLAGGEQYF.

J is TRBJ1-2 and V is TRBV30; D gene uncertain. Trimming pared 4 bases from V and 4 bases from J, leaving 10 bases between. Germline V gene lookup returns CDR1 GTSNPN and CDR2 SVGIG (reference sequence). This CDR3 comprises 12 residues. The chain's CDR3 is CAWKQGGYGYTF. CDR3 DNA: TGTGCCTGGAAACAAGGCGGCTATGGCTACACCTTC.

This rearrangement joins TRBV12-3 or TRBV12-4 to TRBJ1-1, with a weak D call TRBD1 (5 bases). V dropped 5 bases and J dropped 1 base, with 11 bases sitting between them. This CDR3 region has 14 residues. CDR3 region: CASSPAGGNTEAFF. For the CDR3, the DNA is TGTGCCAGCAGTCCGGCGGGGGGGAACACTGAAGCTTTCTTT.

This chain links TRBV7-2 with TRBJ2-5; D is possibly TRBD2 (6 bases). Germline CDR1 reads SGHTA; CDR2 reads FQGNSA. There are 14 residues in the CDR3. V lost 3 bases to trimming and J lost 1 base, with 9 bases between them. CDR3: CASSLRRGQETQYF. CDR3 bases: TGTGCCAGCAGCTTGCGGCGGGGCCAAGAGACCCAGTACTTC.